These 19 T cell receptor beta chains came from one sample sequenced in a study of spatial heterogeneity in lung cancer. The study's findings and limits: Tumors with more nonsynonymous mutations had more expanded intratumoral alpha and beta TCRs.

TCRdb re-called the 5' RACE reads with MiXCR, one entry per CDR3 protein. The sample gives under 13,000 distinct CDR3 sequences, about 8% of which show up once; under 25% is in the top ten. Stated time point: sample taken at primary tumor resection. The antigens for these receptors are not known. The sequenced sample was lung tumor tissue, obtained at surgery. The receptors derive from a female donor with early-stage non-small cell lung cancer.

The chain has TRBV7-3 and TRBJ2-3; 9 nucleotides match TRBD2. Unmatched junction bases numbered 6, after V lost 5 bases and J lost 3 bases. The germline V gene has CDR1 SGHTA and CDR2 FQGTGA. This CDR3 is built from 15 residues. The CDR3 DNA sequence: TGTGCCAGCAGCCAAATAGCGGGGGAAACAGATACGCAGTATTTT. Translation: CASSQIAGETDTQYF.

This clonotype was recorded many times. The chain combines TRBV6-2 or TRBV6-3 with TRBJ1-1; 8 bases match TRBD1. In germline, CDR1 is MNHEY, CDR2 SVGEGT. After removal of 7 bases from V and 4 bases from J, the junction contained 17 bases not matched to a gene. CDR3 size: 17 residues. The CDR3 is CASTRQTGGVKVTEAFF. CDR3 nucleotide sequence: TGTGCCAGCACCCGTCAAACAGGGGGAGTTAAGGTCACTGAAGCTTTCTTT.

This clonotype came up many times. The chain is built from TRBV10-3 and TRBJ2-1; TRBD1 matches 8 bases. The germline V gene has CDR1 ENHRY and CDR2 SYGVKD. This CDR3 has 14 residues. V was clipped by 4 bases and J by 4 bases; unmatched bases: 3. The CDR3 DNA reads as TGTGCCATCAGTGCGGACAGGGCGTACAATGAGCAGTTCTTC. This encodes CAISADRAYNEQFF.

This clonotype was counted many times. This sequence joins TRBV5-1 and TRBJ1-1, with 8 bases lining up with TRBD1. Germline trimming cut 6 bases from V and 0 bases from J; bases unmatched to any gene: 4. CDR3 length equals 14 residues. Germline-derived CDR1 and CDR2 are SGHRS and YFSETQ. The CDR3 loop is CASTTGAMNTEAFF. DNA for the CDR3: TGCGCCAGCACGACAGGGGCGATGAACACTGAAGCTTTCTTT.

Sample share makes this clonotype medium-sized (0.01 to 0.1%). The chain has TRBV29-1 and TRBJ2-5, with 8 positions matching TRBD2. Looked up from germline, CDR1 is SQVTM and CDR2 is ANQGSEA. The CDR3 runs 13 residues. The V gene end was trimmed by 3 bases and the J gene end by 1 base; junction bases not matched to a gene: 1. The CDR3 DNA sequence: TGCAGCGTTGAGCGGGGGGCCCAAGAGACCCAGTACTTC. It translates to CSVERGAQETQYF.

By share of the sample, this clonotype is medium-sized. V and J are TRBV7-2 and TRBJ2-5, with a weak D call TRBD1 (5 bases). Trimming cost V 2 bases and J 1 base, with 14 bases left between them. This CDR3 spans 16 amino acids. Germline lookup yields CDR1 SGHTA and CDR2 FQGNSA. The CDR3 sequence: CASSLSPSQGQETQYF. CDR3 nucleotide sequence: TGTGCCAGCAGCTTATCACCGAGCCAGGGCCAAGAGACCCAGTACTTC.

The table lists this clonotype with a few counts. The genes are TRBV5-6 and TRBJ1-4; 7 nucleotides align to TRBD1. The ends lost 5 bases at V and 4 bases at J; junction bases unmatched: 5. The CDR3 is made up of 14 amino acids. In germline, CDR1 is SGHDT, CDR2 YYEEEE. The chain's CDR3 is CASRRQGVNEKLFF. Written as DNA, the CDR3 is TGTGCCAGCAGACGACAGGGTGTTAATGAAAAACTGTTTTTT. Complete variable domain (other parts from reference TRBV5-6 and TRBJ1-4): DAGVTQSPTHLIKTRGQQVTLRCSPKSGHDTVSWYQQALGQGPQFIFQYYEEEERQRGNFPDRFSGHQFPNYSSELNVNALLLGDSALYLCASRRQGVNEKLFFGSGTQLSVL.

At least ten counts were recorded for this clonotype. The chain uses TRBV7-2 and TRBJ2-5; D uncertain. The germline CDR1 and CDR2 sequences are SGHTA and FQGNSA. This CDR3 comprises 14 residues. Trimming took 2 bases from V and 2 from J, leaving 9 bases between them. The CDR3 sequence: CASSLLGLQETQYF. The CDR3 coding sequence is TGTGCCAGCAGCTTACTAGGGCTTCAAGAGACCCAGTACTTC.

This clonotype showed up many times. This sequence joins TRBV30 and TRBJ1-5; 9 bases line up with TRBD1. The germline CDR1 and CDR2 sequences are GTSNPN and SVGIG (reference sequence). The J segment lost 7 bases and the V segment lost 0 bases, leaving 13 bases of the junction unmatched. This CDR3 contains 17 residues. This chain's CDR3 is CAWSVLTAGQGPQPQHF. CDR3 bases: TGTGCCTGGAGTGTACTTACCGCCGGACAGGGGCCCCAGCCCCAGCATTTT.

The sample holds a few counts of this clonotype. The chain couples TRBV5-5 to TRBJ1-2; unclear D gene. CDR3 length: 13 residues. Trimming left V 1 base short and J 5 bases short, with 9 bases between. Germline V gene lookup returns CDR1 SGHKS and CDR2 YYEKEE (reference sequence). The DNA for the CDR3 is TGTGCCAGCAGCTTGACAGTCGATTATGGCTACACCTTC. As protein: CASSLTVDYGYTF.

This clonotype is medium-sized in the sample. The V gene is TRBV11-2, the J gene TRBJ1-2, with 12 bases fitting TRBD1. Germline V gene data show CDR1 as SGHAT and CDR2 as FQNNGV. V shed 5 bases and J 6 bases; nucleotides not matched to a gene: 16. The CDR3 consists of 18 residues. The CDR3 protein is CASSPPSGTGGSLDGYTF. The DNA for the CDR3 is TGTGCCAGCAGCCCCCCCTCCGGGACAGGGGGCTCTCTGGATGGCTACACCTTC. The full variable domain, rest sourced from reference TRBV11-2 and TRBJ1-2, is EAGVAQSPRYKIIEKRQSVAFWCNPISGHATLYWYQQILGQGPKLLIQFQNNGVVDDSQLPKDRFSAERLKGVDSTLKIQPAKLEDSAVYLCASSPPSGTGGSLDGYTFGSGTRLTVV.

This clonotype was counted at least ten times. CDR3 amino acids: CASSPISRTDTQYF. For the CDR3, the DNA is TGTGCCAGCAGTCCCATTTCTCGGACAGATACGCAGTATTTT. The chain combines TRBV9 with TRBJ2-3; D gene uncertain. Trimming shortened V by 5 bases and J by 3 bases, and 13 bases separated the two germline ends. The CDR3 totals 14 residues. From germline, CDR1 is SGDLS and CDR2 YYNGEE.

This clonotype was observed many times. The rearrangement joins TRBV5-4 to TRBJ1-1; 7 bases fit TRBD1. V shed 4 bases, J shed 5 bases, and the junction held 11 bases outside the gene matches. Germline CDR1 reads SGHNT; CDR2 reads YYREEE (reference sequence). The CDR3 length is 15 residues. CDR3 region: CASSREQGRRTEAFF. The CDR3 DNA is TGTGCCAGCAGCAGAGAACAGGGGCGAAGGACTGAAGCTTTCTTT.

Ten or more counts support this clonotype. The J gene is TRBJ2-7, the V gene TRBV7-2; 13 bases fit TRBD2. J lost 4 bases, V lost 3 bases, and 9 bases had no gene match. There are 17 residues in the CDR3. The V gene's germline CDR1 is SGHTA and CDR2 FQGNSA. CDR3 loop: CASSLGLAGRPNYEQYF. The CDR3 DNA reads TGTGCCAGCAGCTTGGGACTAGCGGGGAGGCCCAATTACGAGCAGTACTTC.

Ten or more counts support this clonotype. V is TRBV7-2 and J is TRBJ1-3, with 8 positions matching TRBD1. CDR1 is SGHTA, CDR2 FQGNSA, per germline. The CDR3 contains 16 residues. Trimming removed 3 bases from V and 2 bases from J; junction bases left unmatched: 6. CDR3 DNA sequence: TGTGCCAGCAGCTTGTTTACAGGGGGAACTGGAAACACCATATATTTT. Protein product: CASSLFTGGTGNTIYF.

This clonotype was detected ten times or more. The J gene is TRBJ2-5, the V gene TRBV3-1; D gene uncertain. Germline V gene data show CDR1 as LGHDT and CDR2 as YNNKEL (reference sequence). CDR3 length: 14 amino acids. Trimming cost V 1 base and J 1 base, with 7 bases left between them. The CDR3 sequence is CASSQVTGQETQYF. The CDR3 DNA reads as TGTGCCAGCAGCCAAGTTACGGGCCAAGAGACCCAGTACTTC.

This clonotype is categorized as medium-sized (0.01 to 0.1%). V and J are TRBV6-1 and TRBJ1-5, with unresolved D. CDR1 is MNHNS and CDR2 is SASEGT in the germline V gene. The CDR3 length is 15 residues. The V end lost 2 bases, the J end lost 5 bases, and 13 bases lay between the germline ends. CDR3 bases: TGTGCCAGCAGTGAATATTCGGACGACTATCAGCCCCAGCATTTT. Residues: CASSEYSDDYQPQHF.

By sample share, this clonotype is medium-sized. J is TRBJ2-2 and V is TRBV5-1; 9 positions match TRBD1. After removal of 1 base from V and 4 bases from J, the junction contained 11 bases not matched to a gene. Germline-derived CDR1 and CDR2 are SGHRS and YFSETQ. This CDR3 has 18 amino acids. CDR3 protein: CASSLLSRDRAPTGELFF. In DNA form, the CDR3 reads TGCGCCAGCAGCTTGCTAAGCCGGGACAGGGCGCCCACCGGGGAGCTGTTTTTT. The entire variable domain, with the rest obtained from reference TRBV5-1 and TRBJ2-2, is as follows: KAGVTQTPRYLIKTRGQQVTLSCSPISGHRSVSWYQQTPGQGLQFLFEYFSETQRNKGNFPGRFSGRQFSNSRSEMNVSTLELGDSALYLCASSLLSRDRAPTGELFFGEGSRLTVL.

By share, this clonotype counts as medium-sized. J is TRBJ1-1 and V is TRBV12-3 or TRBV12-4; maybe TRBD1 (5 bases). Trimming removed 2 bases from V and 7 bases from J, with 11 bases in between. The CDR3 has 13 amino acids. CDR3 in DNA: TGTGCCAGCAGTTTACGCAGGGACCTTGAAGCTTTCTTT. Residues: CASSLRRDLEAFF.